This T cell receptor beta chain stems from a study of blood T cell repertoires in COVID-19. As for the study in general: COVID-19 samples, acute and convalescent, were from the United States, Italy and Spain.

Under the authors' procedure: Amplification of reference gene primers was used by the study to estimate nucleated cell counts. The repertoire was sequenced with immunoSEQ multiplex PCR; TCRdb's copy has only in-frame clones and lacks some. V, J and clone size were drawn from that table, and D and trimming were deduced from the DNA. The sample yields 45,000 to 70,000 clones, roughly nine tenths seen once. Trimming pared 0 bases from V and 0 bases from J, leaving 12 bases between. The germline gives CDR1 LNHDA, CDR2 SQIVND (reference sequence). The CDR3 has 17 residues. V and J are TRBV19 and TRBJ2-1; maybe TRBD2 (5 bases). This receptor was identified in a woman in her sixties or seventies with active or convalescent COVID-19. Sequencing input: peripheral blood. The CDR3 loop reads CASSIDLSGYSYNEQFF. The CDR3 DNA reads TGTGCCAGTAGTATAGATCTAAGCGGCTACTCCTACAATGAGCAGTTCTTC.